This T cell receptor beta chain was sequenced during a study of graft-versus-host responses after intestinal transplantation. Overall study context: Each recipient received anti-thymocyte globulin induction, then tacrolimus and steroids for 3 to 4 years.

Study-wide points: Individuals who had graft-donor T cell macrochimerism had allografts that showed high graft-versus-host to host-versus-graft clonal ratios. Detection of GvH clones occurred in recipient marrow, and some had their first appearance in ileum or blood.

The CDR3 has 16 residues. The germline V gene encodes CDR1 SGHTA and CDR2 FQGNSA. The ends lost 5 bases at V and 4 bases at J; junction bases unmatched: 6. As concerns this clone: What it recognizes is unknown.

Sequencing used immunoSEQ multiplex PCR; TCRdb keeps in-frame clones, though not all of them. The table lists 100,000 or so clones, around 90% of them singletons. The TCR was taken from a human donor who received an intestinal transplant. The sample was unstimulated CD4+ T cells sorted from spleen or lymph node cells, taken before intestinal transplant. V and J are TRBV7-2 and TRBJ2-2, with 11 positions matching TRBD1. CDR3 loop: CASSRGQGASTGELFF. In DNA, the CDR3 is TGTGCCAGCAGCCGCGGACAGGGGGCGAGCACCGGGGAGCTGTTTTTT.